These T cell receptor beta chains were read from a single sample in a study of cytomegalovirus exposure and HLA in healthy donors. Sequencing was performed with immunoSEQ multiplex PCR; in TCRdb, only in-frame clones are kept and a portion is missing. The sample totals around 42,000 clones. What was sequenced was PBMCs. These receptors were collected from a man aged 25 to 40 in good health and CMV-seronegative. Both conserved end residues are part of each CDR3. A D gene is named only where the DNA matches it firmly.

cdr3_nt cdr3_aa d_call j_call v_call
TGTGCCAGCAGCTCCTCGGAGATTCCCTACGAGCAGTACTTC CASSSSEIPYEQYF NA TRBJ2-7 TRBV7-2
TGTGCCAGTAACAGGGGTGACACTGAAGCTTTCTTT CASNRGDTEAFF TRBD1 TRBJ1-1 TRBV6-1
TGTGCCAGCTCACCGGTCACTAGCGGGGGAATGGGGCCCTACGAGCAGTACTTC CASSPVTSGGMGPYEQYF TRBD2 TRBJ2-7 TRBV18
TGTGCCAGCTCAATCGGACTAGCGGTAGCGGAGGAGCAGTACTTC CASSIGLAVAEEQYF TRBD2 TRBJ2-7 TRBV18
TGTGCCAGCAGTTACTCGGTGCAGGGGACAGCTGAAGCTTTCTTT CASSYSVQGTAEAFF TRBD1 TRBJ1-1 TRBV6-6
TGTGCCAGCTCATCACCTAGCGGGAGGCACCTCGGGGAGCAGTACTTC CASSSPSGRHLGEQYF TRBD2 TRBJ2-7 TRBV18
TGTGCCAGCAGCCCGAGCCCAGAAGCGGGAGAATACGAGCAGTACTTC CASSPSPEAGEYEQYF TRBD2 TRBJ2-7 TRBV5-4
TGTGCCACCAGCAGAGTTGGGGGGAGTATATCCTACGAGCAGTACTTC CATSRVGGSISYEQYF NA TRBJ2-7 TRBV15
TGTGCCAGCAGTTACTCAGGTTCTCTCGGGTCAGATACGCAGTATTTT CASSYSGSLGSDTQYF NA TRBJ2-3 TRBV6-5
TGCGCCAGCAGCCGTAGCGGAGGGGATGGCACCGGGGAGCTGTTTTTT CASSRSGGDGTGELFF NA TRBJ2-2 TRBV5-1
TGTGCCAGTCGCAAGGGGGCAGGGTCTCGGTCCTACAATGAGCAGTTCTTC CASRKGAGSRSYNEQFF TRBD1 TRBJ2-1 TRBV19
TGTGCCTGGGGGAGACAGGGAAGCACAGATACGCAGTATTTT CAWGRQGSTDTQYF TRBD1 TRBJ2-3 TRBV30
TGTGCCAGCAGTTACGGGGCCCGCACAGATACGCAGTATTTT CASSYGARTDTQYF NA TRBJ2-3 TRBV6-5
TGTGCCAGCAGCTCTCTTAGGGGCACCGGCACGTCTGGGGCCAACGTCCTGACTTTC CASSSLRGTGTSGANVLTF NA TRBJ2-6 TRBV11-2
TGTGCCAGCAGCCTAGGACTAGGGAGGTCCAATGAGCAGTTCTTC CASSLGLGRSNEQFF TRBD2 TRBJ2-1 TRBV7-2
TGCGCCAGCAGTACAGCCTCCCCGGACAATGAGCAGTTCTTC CASSTASPDNEQFF NA TRBJ2-1 TRBV5-1
TGTGCCAGCAGCTTAGATGGGGTTAGGAGGCATTCACCCCTCCACTTT CASSLDGVRRHSPLHF NA TRBJ1-6 TRBV11-2
TGTGCCAGCAGTTACTACCCAGAATCCTCCTACGAGCAGTACTTC CASSYYPESSYEQYF NA TRBJ2-7 TRBV6-5
TGTGCCAGCAGCTTAGCGGAGGTCAGGGGATACGAGCAGTACTTC CASSLAEVRGYEQYF NA TRBJ2-7 TRBV7-2
TGCGCCAGCAGCTCGGGCCGAGGACAGGGCGGGGAGACCCAGTACTTC CASSSGRGQGGETQYF TRBD1 TRBJ2-5 TRBV5-1
TGTGCCAGCAGTTATAGTCCACAGGGGAGCAATGAGCAGTTCTTC CASSYSPQGSNEQFF TRBD1 TRBJ2-1 TRBV6-6
TGTGCCAGCAGTTTGGACAGGGGAGACACCATATATTTT CASSLDRGDTIYF TRBD1 TRBJ1-3 TRBV7-8
TGCGCCAGCAGCCAAGGGCCCCAGGGGGACGGCTACGAGCAGTACTTC CASSQGPQGDGYEQYF TRBD1 TRBJ2-7 TRBV4-3
TGTGCCAGCAGGACCGGGACTTCCTACGAGCAGTACTTC CASRTGTSYEQYF NA TRBJ2-7 TRBV6-5
TGTGCCTGGAGGGACCGGGGACTAGCGGGAGCTTCAGATACGCAGTATTTT CAWRDRGLAGASDTQYF TRBD2 TRBJ2-3 TRBV30
TGTGCCAGCGTCCGGAGAGACTATGGCTACACCTTC CASVRRDYGYTF NA TRBJ1-2 TRBV6-6
TGCGCCAGCAGCCAAGATTTAGTAACCGGGACAGGGGTGGGTGGAAACACCATATATTTT CASSQDLVTGTGVGGNTIYF TRBD1 TRBJ1-3 TRBV4-3
TGCGCCAGCAGCCAACCCGGGACACCATCACCCCTCCACTTT CASSQPGTPSPLHF NA TRBJ1-6 TRBV4-1
TGTGCCAGCTCACCCCCTACCGCGGGAGCAATCCCCAATGAGCAGTTCTTC CASSPPTAGAIPNEQFF TRBD2 TRBJ2-1 TRBV18
TGCGCCAGCAGCTTGTTGCTAGCGGGCACAGATACGCAGTATTTT CASSLLLAGTDTQYF TRBD2 TRBJ2-3 TRBV5-1
TGTGCCATCAGTGAGTCCGGGGGGGAAAAACTGTTTTTT CAISESGGEKLFF NA TRBJ1-4 TRBV10-3
TGTGCCAGTACGGCCCGGCAGGGCAATCAGCCCCAGCATTTT CASTARQGNQPQHF NA TRBJ1-5 TRBV2
TGTGCCAGCAGCGTAGTTCCTAGCGGGAGGCACACCGGGGAGCTGTTTTTT CASSVVPSGRHTGELFF TRBD2 TRBJ2-2 TRBV9
TGTGCCAGCAGTTACTCCCCCAGTTCACCCCTCCACTTT CASSYSPSSPLHF NA TRBJ1-6 TRBV6-5
TGCAGCGTACTAGGACCCCAAACCGAGCAGTACTTC CSVLGPQTEQYF NA TRBJ2-7 TRBV29-1
TGCGCCAGCAGCCCGGACAGGGGACCCTACGAGCAGTACTTC CASSPDRGPYEQYF TRBD1 TRBJ2-7 TRBV4-3
TGTGCCAGCAGTGGATCTAGCGGGATTAATGAGCAGTTCTTC CASSGSSGINEQFF TRBD2 TRBJ2-1 TRBV2
TGTGCCAGCAGACCGACAGGGAACTATGGCTACACCTTC CASRPTGNYGYTF TRBD1 TRBJ1-2 TRBV6-5
TGTGCCAGCAGCTTAGCTGGGGAGGGCCTTACCGGGGAGCTGTTTTTT CASSLAGEGLTGELFF TRBD2 TRBJ2-2 TRBV11-2
TGTGCCAGCAGAACCGGGAGCTCCTACGAGCAGTACTTC CASRTGSSYEQYF NA TRBJ2-7 TRBV6-1
TGTGCCAGTAGTATTGGGCAGGGGGACTACGAGCAGTACTTC CASSIGQGDYEQYF TRBD1 TRBJ2-7 TRBV19
TGTGCCAGCAGTTTAAGGGGTTTGACCTACGAGCAGTACTTC CASSLRGLTYEQYF NA TRBJ2-7 TRBV27
TGTGCCAGCAGCGTTGAACAGGGGGATAATTCACCCCTCCACTTT CASSVEQGDNSPLHF TRBD1 TRBJ1-6 TRBV5-6
TGTGCCAGCAGCAAAAGACTAGCGGGAGGAGGGTATGAGCAGTTCTTC CASSKRLAGGGYEQFF TRBD2 TRBJ2-1 TRBV14
TGTGCCTGGAGTGAGGGACTCGTTGCACGGTTCTTC CAWSEGLVARFF NA TRBJ2-1 TRBV30
TGTGCCAGCAGGTTTCAGGGGGAGACTGAAGCTTTCTTT CASRFQGETEAFF TRBD1 TRBJ1-1 TRBV2
TGCAGCGTTGTACCTATAACCGGGGAGCTGTTTTTT CSVVPITGELFF NA TRBJ2-2 TRBV29-1
TGTGCCTGGAGTGTTGGCAGGGGAATTGAAGCTTTCTTT CAWSVGRGIEAFF NA TRBJ1-1 TRBV30
TGTGCCAGCAGCTTATGGGAGGGCAATCAGCCCCAGCATTTT CASSLWEGNQPQHF NA TRBJ1-5 TRBV13
TGTGCTAGCAGCGAAGCGGGAGGGGAGATCAATGAGCAGTTCTTC CASSEAGGEINEQFF TRBD2 TRBJ2-1 TRBV7-7
TGCAGCGTTGAAACTAGCGGGAGACCCAGGGAGCAGTTCTTC CSVETSGRPREQFF TRBD2 TRBJ2-1 TRBV29-1
TGTGCCAGTATATTCTTGGGGAGGCGACACGATGAGCAGTTCTTC CASIFLGRRHDEQFF NA TRBJ2-1 TRBV19
TGTGCCATCAGTGGGGGACAGGCCCGCTACGAGCAGTACTTC CAISGGQARYEQYF TRBD1 TRBJ2-7 TRBV10-3
TGTGCCAGCAGTGGGAAGGGAGCGCATAATTCACCCCTCCACTTT CASSGKGAHNSPLHF NA TRBJ1-6 TRBV25-1
TGTGCCAGCTCGGGAGCTACTAACTATGGCTACACCTTC CASSGATNYGYTF NA TRBJ1-2 TRBV18
TGCAGCGTTGAACCGGGCAATGAGCAGTTCTTC CSVEPGNEQFF NA TRBJ2-1 TRBV29-1
TGCGCCAGCAGCCAATTAAACTACGTTCCTTATGGCTACACCTTC CASSQLNYVPYGYTF NA TRBJ1-2 TRBV4-1